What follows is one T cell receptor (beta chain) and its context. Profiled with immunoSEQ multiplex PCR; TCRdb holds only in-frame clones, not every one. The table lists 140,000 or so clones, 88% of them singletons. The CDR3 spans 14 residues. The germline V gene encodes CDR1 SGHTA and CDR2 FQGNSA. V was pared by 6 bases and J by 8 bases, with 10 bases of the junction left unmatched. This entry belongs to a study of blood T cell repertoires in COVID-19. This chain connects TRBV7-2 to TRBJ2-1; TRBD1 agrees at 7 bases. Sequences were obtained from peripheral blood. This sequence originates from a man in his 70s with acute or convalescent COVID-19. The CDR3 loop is CASRPTTQGYEQFF. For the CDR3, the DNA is TGTGCCAGCAGGCCTACGACACAGGGGTATGAGCAGTTCTTC.